The 9 T cell receptor beta chains below come from one sample, sequenced in a study of blood T cell repertoires in COVID-19. Generated by immunoSEQ multiplex PCR, the TCRdb table keeps only in-frame clones and is missing some. The profile covers some 85,000 clones, with 65% to 85% appearing a single time and roughly 6% taken by the ten largest. The sample taken for sequencing was peripheral blood. The source is a man aged 65 to 85 with COVID-19, enrolled during active disease.

CDR3: CASSISIIGGDRGPYEQYF. In nucleotides, the CDR3 is TGTGCCAGTAGTATATCCATCATCGGAGGGGACAGGGGGCCCTACGAGCAGTACTTC. The gene calls are TRBV19 and TRBJ2-7; TRBD1 agrees at 12 bases. V shed 2 bases and J 2 bases; nucleotides not matched to a gene: 13. The CDR3 spans 19 residues. CDR1 and CDR2 from the germline V gene are LNHDA and SQIVND (reference sequence).

This clone was found many times. The J gene is TRBJ2-1, the V gene TRBV4-2; D is unclear. The germline CDR1 and CDR2 sequences are LGHNA and YNFKEQ. Between the trimmed V and J ends, which lost 1 base and 8 bases, there was a span of 9 bases. There are 13 residues in the CDR3. CDR3 in amino acids: CASSQGAIYEQFF. The DNA for the CDR3 is TGTGCCAGCAGCCAAGGGGCAATCTATGAGCAGTTCTTC.

This clone came up a few times. The chain combines TRBV25-1 with TRBJ1-2, with 10 bases identical to TRBD1. This CDR3 contains 14 residues. Germline trimming cut 3 bases from V and 6 bases from J; bases unmatched to any gene: 4. Germline loops: CDR1 MGHDK, CDR2 SYGVNS. This CDR3 is CASSETGGKDGYTF. In DNA form, the CDR3 reads TGTGCCAGCAGTGAGACAGGGGGCAAGGATGGCTACACCTTC.

The chain links TRBV4-3 to TRBJ1-5; D unresolved. The CDR3 has 14 amino acids. V was clipped by 0 bases and J by 0 bases, with 3 bases between them. CDR1 and CDR2 from the germline V gene are LGHNA and YSLEER. CDR3 protein: CASSQDYSNQPQHF. In DNA form, the CDR3 reads TGCGCCAGCAGCCAAGATTATAGCAATCAGCCCCAGCATTTT.

The chain carries TRBV18 and TRBJ1-5; D might be TRBD1 (5 bases). The V gene lost 0 bases and the J gene lost 2 bases, with 14 bases spanning the gap. The CDR3 loop spans 17 amino acids. Germline lookup yields CDR1 KGHSH and CDR2 LQKENI. The CDR3 region has the DNA TGTGCCAGCTCACCACCGGGGGGAGAGGCGCGCAATCAGCCCCAGCATTTT. Its translation is CASSPPGGEARNQPQHF.

V gene TRBV7-9 combines with J gene TRBJ2-1; perhaps TRBD1 as D (6 bases). V was shortened by 4 bases and J by 6 bases, with 22 bases between the two germline ends. The germline gives CDR1 SEHNR, CDR2 FQNEAQ (reference sequence). The CDR3 totals 17 residues. The CDR3 protein is CASSSRNYRGSSNEQFF. In DNA, the CDR3 is TGTGCCAGCAGCTCCAGAAATTATAGGGGGTCTAGCAATGAGCAGTTCTTC.

This chain links TRBV6-5 with TRBJ2-7; 11 bases match TRBD1. Germline V gives CDR1 MNHEY, CDR2 SVGAGI. J gave up 4 bases and V 8 bases, and 7 bases lay outside the gene matches. There are 14 residues in the CDR3. CDR3 in amino acids: CASRLDRGLYEQYF. DNA for the CDR3: TGTGCCAGCCGCTTGGACAGGGGGCTTTACGAGCAGTACTTC.

V is TRBV7-3 and J is TRBJ1-5, with 9 bases lining up with TRBD1. The germline gives CDR1 SGHTA, CDR2 FQGTGA. This CDR3 has 14 residues. V was clipped by 5 bases and J by 6 bases; unmatched bases: 5. CDR3 residues: CASSAQGAGQPQHF. The DNA of the CDR3 is TGTGCCAGCAGCGCACAGGGGGCGGGTCAGCCCCAGCATTTT.

V usage is TRBV6-1 and J usage is TRBJ1-2, with D unresolved. The CDR3 has 14 residues. Germline loops: CDR1 MNHNS, CDR2 SASEGT. Between the trimmed V and J ends, which lost 1 base and 4 bases, there was a span of 10 bases. The CDR3 bases are TGTGCCAGCAGTGAAGGGTGGAGCCTCTATGGCTACACCTTC. Protein: CASSEGWSLYGYTF.